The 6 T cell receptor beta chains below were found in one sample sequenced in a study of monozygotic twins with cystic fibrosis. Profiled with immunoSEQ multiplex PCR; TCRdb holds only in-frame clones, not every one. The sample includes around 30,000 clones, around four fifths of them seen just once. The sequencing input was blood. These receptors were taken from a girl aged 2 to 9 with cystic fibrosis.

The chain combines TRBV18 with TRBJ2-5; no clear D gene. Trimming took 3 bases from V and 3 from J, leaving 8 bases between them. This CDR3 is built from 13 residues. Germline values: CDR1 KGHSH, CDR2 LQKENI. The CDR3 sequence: CASSPGQEETQYF. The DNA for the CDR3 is TGTGCCAGCTCACCCGGGCAGGAAGAGACCCAGTACTTC.

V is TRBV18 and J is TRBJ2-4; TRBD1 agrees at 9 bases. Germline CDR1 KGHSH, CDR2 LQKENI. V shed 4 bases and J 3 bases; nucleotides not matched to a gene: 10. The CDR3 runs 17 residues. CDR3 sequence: CASSLRTGDRDKNIQYF. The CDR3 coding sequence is TGTGCCAGCTCACTTCGGACAGGGGATCGTGACAAAAACATTCAGTACTTC.

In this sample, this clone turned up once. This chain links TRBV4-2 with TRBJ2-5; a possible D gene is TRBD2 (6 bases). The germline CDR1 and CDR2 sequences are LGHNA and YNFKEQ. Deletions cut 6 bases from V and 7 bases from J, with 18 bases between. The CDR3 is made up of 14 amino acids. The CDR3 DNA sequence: TGTGCCAGCAGGCAAAAGGGCCCCGGGGGGACCCAGTACTTC. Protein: CASRQKGPGGTQYF.

The CDR3 protein is CASRREVAGQETQYF. The CDR3 DNA follows: TGTGCCAGCAGGCGGGAGGTAGCGGGACAAGAGACCCAGTACTTC. The rearrangement joins TRBV2 to TRBJ2-5; 8 positions agree with TRBD2. The CDR3 loop spans 15 amino acids. Germline V gene lookup returns CDR1 SNHLY and CDR2 FYNNEI. Losses at the gene ends were 6 bases for V and 2 bases for J; bases not matched to a gene: 8.

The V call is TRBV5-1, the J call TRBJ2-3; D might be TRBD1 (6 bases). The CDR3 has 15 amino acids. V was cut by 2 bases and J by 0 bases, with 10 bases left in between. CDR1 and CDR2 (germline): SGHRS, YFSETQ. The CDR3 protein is CASSFGQTSTDTQYF. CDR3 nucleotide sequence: TGCGCCAGCAGCTTTGGACAGACTAGCACAGATACGCAGTATTTT.

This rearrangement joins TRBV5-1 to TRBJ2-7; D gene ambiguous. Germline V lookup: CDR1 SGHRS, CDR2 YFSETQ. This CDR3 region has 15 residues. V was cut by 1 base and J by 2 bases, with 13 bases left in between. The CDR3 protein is CASSLSVGRPYEQYF. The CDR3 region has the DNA TGCGCCAGCAGCTTGTCGGTGGGCCGCCCCTACGAGCAGTACTTC.